This passage covers 9 T cell receptor beta chains from one sample sequenced in a study of blood T cell repertoires in COVID-19. Method: immunoSEQ multiplex PCR; TCRdb's copy keeps in-frame clones and lacks some. The sample lists around 300,000 clones; 65% to 90% were seen once. Sequences were obtained from peripheral blood. These receptors were taken from a human donor in a cohort sampled during active COVID-19.

The V and J genes are TRBV18 and TRBJ1-5; D is ambiguous. Trimming cost V 2 bases and J 7 bases, with 9 bases left between them. The CDR3 is 13 residues long. Germline V gene data show CDR1 as KGHSH and CDR2 as LQKENI. CDR3 protein: CASSPSGAQPQHF. For the CDR3, the DNA is TGTGCCAGCTCACCATCGGGTGCCCAGCCCCAGCATTTT.

As for this clone: At the DNA level, this CDR3 is encoded by other sequences in the same sample as well. CDR3 bases: TGTGCCAGCAGCCTAGGCGGTAACACTGAAGCTTTCTTT. Its protein is CASSLGGNTEAFF. The rearrangement uses TRBV27 and TRBJ1-1; D is unresolved. V shed 6 bases and J shed 2 bases, with 10 bases lying between them. The CDR3 contains 13 residues. The germline CDR1 and CDR2 sequences are MNHEY and SMNVEV (reference sequence).

The chain couples TRBV30 to TRBJ2-3; the D gene is possibly TRBD1 (5 bases). With 5 bases removed from V and 3 bases from J, the gap between germline ends came to 21 bases. The germline V gene has CDR1 GTSNPN and CDR2 SVGIG (reference sequence). The CDR3 has 16 amino acids. As DNA, the CDR3 is TGTGCCTGGTCTTATAGGGGATGGGGCCGGACAGATACGCAGTATTTT. It yields the protein CAWSYRGWGRTDTQYF. Full variable domain (missing parts from reference TRBV30 and TRBJ2-3): SQTIHQWPATLVQPVGSPLSLECTVEGTSNPNLYWYRQAAGRGLQLLFYSVGIGQISSEVPQNLSASRPQDRQFILSSKKLLLSDSGFYLCAWSYRGWGRTDTQYFGPGTRLTVL.

The rearrangement uses TRBV19 and TRBJ1-1; D might be TRBD1 (6 bases). In germline, CDR1 is LNHDA, CDR2 SQIVND (reference sequence). V shed 8 bases and J shed 5 bases, with 24 bases lying between them. The CDR3 runs to 16 residues. The CDR3 region has the DNA TGTGCCAGTCGACGAGGGGGAGCATTGGGACAAACTGAAGCTTTCTTT. Translating it yields CASRRGGALGQTEAFF.

This sequence joins TRBV24-1 and TRBJ2-1; 12 nucleotides agree with TRBD1. Germline-derived CDR1 and CDR2 are KGHDR and SFDVKD. This CDR3 comprises 18 residues. V shed 3 bases and J 5 bases; nucleotides not matched to a gene: 10. The CDR3 protein is CATSDRGTGGFENNEQFF. Written as DNA, the CDR3 is TGTGCCACCAGTGATCGGGGGACAGGGGGCTTCGAGAACAATGAGCAGTTCTTC.

This chain connects TRBV11-2 to TRBJ1-2; unclear D gene. The length of the CDR3 is 14 residues. Germline assignment: CDR1 SGHAT and CDR2 FQNNGV. V was trimmed by 5 bases and J by 4 bases, leaving 14 bases between them. CDR3 in DNA: TGTGCCAGCAGCGCTAATCGCGTCCCCTATGGCTACACCTTC. Translated, it gives CASSANRVPYGYTF.

The rearrangement links TRBV25-1 to TRBJ1-2; the D gene is possibly TRBD1 (5 bases). The CDR3 length is 13 residues. The germline V and J ends were trimmed by 5 bases and 4 bases, with 11 bases remaining between them. Germline-derived CDR1 and CDR2 are MGHDK and SYGVNS. CDR3 coding DNA: TGTGCCAGCAGTATTGGTGGGGCCTATGGCTACACCTTC. Amino acids: CASSIGGAYGYTF.

The chain links TRBV5-1 to TRBJ1-1, with D unclear. V gave up 5 bases and J gave up 0 bases, with 11 bases separating them. In germline, CDR1 is SGHRS, CDR2 YFSETQ. The CDR3 totals 14 residues. The CDR3 DNA reads as TGCGCCAGCAGACTAGGGCTCATGAACACTGAAGCTTTCTTT. This encodes CASRLGLMNTEAFF.

This chain uses TRBV19 with TRBJ2-6; TRBD1 agrees at 9 bases. V shed 2 bases, J shed 0 bases, and the junction held 5 bases outside the gene matches. Germline CDR1 and CDR2: LNHDA and SQIVND (reference sequence). CDR3 length: 18 residues. The CDR3 reads CASSIIGTGYSGANVLTF. CDR3 DNA: TGTGCCAGTAGTATAATTGGGACAGGGTACTCTGGGGCCAACGTCCTGACTTTC.